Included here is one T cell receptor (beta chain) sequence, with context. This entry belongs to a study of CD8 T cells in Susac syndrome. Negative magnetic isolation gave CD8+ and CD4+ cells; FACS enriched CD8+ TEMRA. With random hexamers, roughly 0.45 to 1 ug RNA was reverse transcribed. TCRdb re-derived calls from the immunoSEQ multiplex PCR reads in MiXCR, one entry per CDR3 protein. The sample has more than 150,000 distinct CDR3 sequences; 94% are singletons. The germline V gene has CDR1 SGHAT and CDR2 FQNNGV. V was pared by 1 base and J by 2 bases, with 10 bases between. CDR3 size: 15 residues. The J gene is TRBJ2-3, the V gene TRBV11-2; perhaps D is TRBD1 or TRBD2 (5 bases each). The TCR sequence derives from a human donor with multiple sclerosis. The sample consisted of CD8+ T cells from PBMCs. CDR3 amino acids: CASSLGGTDTDTQYF. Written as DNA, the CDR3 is TGTGCCAGCAGCTTAGGGGGGACCGACACAGATACGCAGTATTTT.